The 5 T cell receptor beta chains listed next were all sequenced from one sample in a study of T-cell memory formation after mild COVID-19. MiXCR was run by TCRdb on the 5' RACE reads, yielding one entry per CDR3 protein. The sample contains some 310,000 distinct CDR3 sequences, 20% to 25% of which appear only once. The source material was PBMCs or a T cell subset sorted from them (not recorded which). These TCRs come from a man aged 18 to 30 who had mild COVID-19 (a few samples of this study predate the infection). Cell type and time point are not known.

The rearrangement joins TRBV10-2 to TRBJ2-1; 8 nucleotides match TRBD1. The CDR3 runs to 14 residues. The germline V gene has CDR1 WSHSY and CDR2 SAAADI. V dropped 8 bases and J dropped 0; count of bases not matched to a gene: 3. The chain's CDR3 is CASQGQGSYNEQFF. The CDR3 DNA follows: TGCGCCAGCCAAGGACAGGGCTCCTACAATGAGCAGTTCTTC.

This clonotype has just a few counts. V is TRBV18 and J is TRBJ1-1, with 7 nucleotides matching TRBD1. The V gene's germline CDR1 is KGHSH and CDR2 LQKENI. The V gene end was trimmed by 5 bases and the J gene end by 1 base; junction bases not matched to a gene: 10. This CDR3 has 16 residues. This chain's CDR3 is CASSAMTGTPNTEAFF. CDR3 coding DNA: TGTGCCAGCTCAGCTATGACAGGGACACCGAACACTGAAGCTTTCTTT.

This clonotype was seen a handful of times. This chain links TRBV6-6 with TRBJ1-1, with a weak D call TRBD1 (6 bases). Trimming shortened V by 2 bases and J by 6 bases, and 16 bases separated the two germline ends. The germline gives CDR1 MNHNY, CDR2 SVGAGI (reference sequence). CDR3 length equals 15 residues. CDR3 protein: CASSYPQGITPEAFF. For the CDR3, the DNA is TGTGCCAGCAGTTACCCCCAGGGGATCACCCCTGAAGCTTTCTTT.

The chain is built from TRBV9 and TRBJ2-5, with 8 bases identical to TRBD2. Germline V gene sequence: CDR1 SGDLS, CDR2 YYNGEE. The CDR3 is 15 residues long. V lost 4 bases, J lost 4 bases, and 9 bases stayed unmatched. Here the CDR3 reads CASSPIGGAGETQYF. The DNA of the CDR3 is TGTGCCAGCAGCCCTATCGGGGGGGCCGGAGAGACCCAGTACTTC. The full variable domain, with the rest looked up from reference TRBV9 and TRBJ2-5, is DSGVTQTPKHLITATGQRVTLRCSPRSGDLSVYWYQQSLDQGLQFLIQYYNGEERAKGNILERFSAQQFPDLHSELNLSSLELGDSALYFCASSPIGGAGETQYFGPGTRLLVL.

Only a few counts were recorded for this clonotype. The rearrangement uses TRBV4-1 and TRBJ2-3, with 14 bases matching TRBD2. The CDR3 has 18 residues. After removal of 7 bases from V and 3 bases from J, the junction contained 12 bases not matched to a gene. Looked up from germline, CDR1 is MGHRA and CDR2 is YSYEKL. CDR3 protein: CASKTSGGAGPLTDTQYF. The DNA for the CDR3 is TGCGCCAGCAAGACTAGCGGGGGGGCCGGTCCTCTGACAGATACGCAGTATTTT.